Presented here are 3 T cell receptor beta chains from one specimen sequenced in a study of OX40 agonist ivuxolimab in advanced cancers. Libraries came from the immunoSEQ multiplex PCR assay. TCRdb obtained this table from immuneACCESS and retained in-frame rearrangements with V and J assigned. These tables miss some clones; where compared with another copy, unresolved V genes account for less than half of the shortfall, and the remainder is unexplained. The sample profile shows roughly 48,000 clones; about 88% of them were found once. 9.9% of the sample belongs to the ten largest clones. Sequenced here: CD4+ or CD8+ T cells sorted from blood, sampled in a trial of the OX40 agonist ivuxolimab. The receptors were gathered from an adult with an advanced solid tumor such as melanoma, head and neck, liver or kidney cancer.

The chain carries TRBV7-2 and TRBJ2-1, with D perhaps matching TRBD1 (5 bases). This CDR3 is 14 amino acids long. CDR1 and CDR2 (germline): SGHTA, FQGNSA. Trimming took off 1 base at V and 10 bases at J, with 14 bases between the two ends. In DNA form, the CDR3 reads TGTGCCAGCAGCTTAGGCAGGGCCCAAGGGGAGCAGTTCTTC. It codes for CASSLGRAQGEQFF.

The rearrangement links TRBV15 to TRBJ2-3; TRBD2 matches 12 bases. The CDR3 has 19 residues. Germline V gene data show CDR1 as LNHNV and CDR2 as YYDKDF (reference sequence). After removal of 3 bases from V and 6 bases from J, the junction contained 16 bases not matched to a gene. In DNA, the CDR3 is TGTGCCACCAGCAGCTACTCCGGGACTAGCGGGCAAGATCTGGATACGCAGTATTTT. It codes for CATSSYSGTSGQDLDTQYF.

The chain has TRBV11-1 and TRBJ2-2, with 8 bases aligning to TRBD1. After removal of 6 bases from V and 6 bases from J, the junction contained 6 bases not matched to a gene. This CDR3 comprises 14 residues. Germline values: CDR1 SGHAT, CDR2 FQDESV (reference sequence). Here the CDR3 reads CASRPQGDAGELFF. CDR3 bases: TGTGCCAGCAGACCACAGGGGGACGCCGGGGAGCTGTTTTTT.